This T cell receptor beta chain stems from a study of blood T cell repertoires in COVID-19. Study summary: Both acute and convalescent COVID-19 samples were obtained from the United States, Italy and Spain. From T cells, B-cell-depleted T cells, or PBMCs came the material, which was cDNA or gDNA.

In the study's own analysis: Reference gene primers were amplified, and this amplification served to estimate nucleated cell counts. Sequencing was performed with immunoSEQ multiplex PCR; in TCRdb, only in-frame clones are kept and a portion is missing. The DNA gave D and trimming, while V, J and clone size come from that table. The sample lists roughly 140,000 clones, 86% seen once, with less than 3.5% in the top ten. The V and J ends lost 4 bases and 7 bases, in that order; junction bases with no gene match: 4. This CDR3 has 13 residues. The germline V gene encodes CDR1 MRHNA and CDR2 SNTAGT. The source of this sequence is a man in his 70s with acute or convalescent COVID-19. The chain employs TRBV6-4 and TRBJ2-1; TRBD2 matches 7 bases. Specimen: peripheral blood. Written as DNA, the CDR3 is TGTGCCAGCAGTGCGGAGGGAGGGAATGAGCAGTTCTTC. Translated: CASSAEGGNEQFF.